Listed below are T cell receptor beta chains from one sample, sequenced in a study of monozygotic twins with inflammatory bowel disease. TCRdb re-analyzed the 5' RACE reads; it lists each CDR3 protein once, without DNA. The sample's table shows fewer than 550,000 distinct CDR3 sequences. Sample: blood. The receptors shown here come from a human donor with ulcerative colitis or Crohn's disease, or a healthy co-twin of an affected twin (not recorded which). The CDR3 runs from the conserved cysteine through the conserved F or W. The order of the fields is J gene, V gene, CDR3 protein.

TRBJ2-7 TRBV7-7 CASSFGPYYEQYF
TRBJ2-2 TRBV12-3/TRBV12-4 CASRGAQNTGELFF
TRBJ1-2 TRBV12-3/TRBV12-4 CASSPSEPGYTF
TRBJ2-1 TRBV6-4 CASSRVAGFDEQFF
TRBJ2-7 TRBV5-1 CASSLGRTGGFNEQYF
TRBJ1-1 TRBV6-5 CASKRLGITEAFF
TRBJ1-1 TRBV7-2 CASSLDRGFPEAFF
TRBJ1-2 TRBV2 CASSFGTSSVGYTF
TRBJ2-6 TRBV28 CATEPLSGANVLTF
TRBJ1-5 TRBV23-1 CASSQRADRVSQPQHF
TRBJ2-3 TRBV20-1 CSARVGPNTDTQYF
TRBJ1-1 TRBV12-3/TRBV12-4 CASSLGTATEAFF
TRBJ2-7 TRBV7-8 CASSLSISGTATYEQYF
TRBJ1-2 TRBV5-1 CASSLVPTGGYGYTF
TRBJ2-1 TRBV29-1 CSVESSGLRGPNEQFF
TRBJ1-2 TRBV7-8 CASSSKDSGYTF
TRBJ2-2 TRBV18 CASSPQVGRTGELFF